This T cell receptor (beta chain) is drawn from a study of blood T cell repertoires in COVID-19. Across the study: The study drew acute and convalescent COVID-19 samples from the United States, Italy and Spain. The cDNA or gDNA used as material had been derived from T cells, B-cell-depleted T cells, or PBMCs.

Sequenced by immunoSEQ multiplex PCR; TCRdb stores in-frame clones only, minus some. Of 220,000 or so clones listed, 92% are singletons. The Seattle site enrolled patients during active infection and followed them longitudinally. Germline-derived CDR1 and CDR2 are MNHEY and SVGAGI. The CDR3 has 14 amino acids. J lost 4 bases, V lost 2 bases, and 4 bases had no gene match. The specimen sequenced was peripheral blood. The TCR sequence derives from a man aged 60 to 69 with COVID-19, enrolled during active disease. The V gene is TRBV6-5, the J gene TRBJ1-1; 7 positions match TRBD1. The CDR3 protein is CASSYETGITEAFF. CDR3 bases: TGTGCCAGCAGTTACGAGACAGGGATCACTGAAGCTTTCTTT.